Below, one TCR beta chain is given with its context. The entry originates in a study of blood T cell repertoires in COVID-19. Whole-study context: Donors in the United States, Italy and Spain gave samples during acute or convalescent COVID-19. PBMCs, B-cell-depleted T cells, or T cells were the source of the cDNA or gDNA that made up the material.

CDR3 length: 15 amino acids. Deletions cut 3 bases from V and 9 bases from J, with 19 bases between. Per the germline V gene, CDR1 is SGHNT and CDR2 is YYREEE (reference sequence). Per the authors' pipeline: Quantification of nucleated cells was approximated via reference gene primer amplification. Libraries were prepared by immunoSEQ multiplex PCR; TCRdb keeps only in-frame clonotypes and omits some of them. V, J and clone size reflect that table, while D and trimming were determined from the DNA. The sample has roughly 100,000 clones; around 86% are singletons. The chain joins TRBV5-4 to TRBJ2-1; the D is unclear. The specimen was peripheral blood. The clonotype was recovered from a woman older than 75 with active or convalescent COVID-19. CDR3 residues: CASSSPTPLNIEQFF. The CDR3 DNA follows: TGTGCCAGCAGCTCGCCGACTCCCCTTAACATTGAGCAGTTCTTC.